This TCR beta chain was recovered during a study of cytomegalovirus exposure and HLA in healthy donors (dated by TCRdb to the late 2010s). Some background on the complete study: The 670 or so repertoires of the first cohort and the 120 validation repertoires were produced on the same platform, according to a later analysis. The study aimed to test whether signatures of past pathogen exposure could be identified by cataloging public T cell receptors. In addition to the first cohort of 666 subjects, a separate validation cohort of some 120 different subjects was used. The study combined high-throughput TCR immunosequencing, statistical association of individual TCRs with disease status, and machine learning to predict cytomegalovirus infection status.

Donors formed part of the validation cohort, which comprised 95 to 150 subjects and was distinct from the first cohort of 666 subjects. The protocol used for the library was the immunoSEQ multiplex PCR assay. In the paper's pipeline: To diagnose cytomegalovirus status from the catalog of TCR beta chain sequences, a statistical classification framework was built. TCRdb's version of the immuneACCESS table is confined to in-frame rearrangements and falls short of the full clone set. An unresolved V gene accounts for under half of the shortfall where checked; the remainder is of unknown origin. That table supplies the V and J calls and clone size; D and trimming were determined from the DNA. The sample table lists about 95,000 clones, less than 85% of them with a count of one. The top ten clones comprise 20% of the sample. Concerning this clone: The antigen this receptor binds is unknown. No base qualities exist here, and no much larger clone lies one base off it.

Study-wide conclusions, independent of this receptor: The validation cohort had no HLA typing available for a later analysis, so co-occurrence within that cohort was assessed over all 130 or so repertoires. The authors suggested that the approach could potentially be generalized to other disease states and immunological phenotypes. In both the original and validation cohorts, the classifier was reported to diagnose cytomegalovirus status with high specificity and sensitivity. Three of the identified cytomegalovirus-associated TCR beta chains were confirmed in vitro to be specific for cytomegalovirus antigens. Most TCR sequences were observed very rarely across donors, whereas some public TCRs were present in many individuals. Of the cluster scores, roughly 95% were above 0 in a later analysis, which found that TCRs clustered in the first cohort also tended to co-occur in the 110 or so validation repertoires. The study listed over 150 TCR beta chains as associated with cytomegalovirus.

The TCR comes from a young man in good health and CMV-seropositive. Specimen: PBMCs.

The DNA is TGTGCCAGCTCACCCCGACAGGGAAGCATTTATCAGCCCCAGCATTTT. Translated, this gives CASSPRQGSIYQPQHF. The rearranged segments are TRBV18 and TRBJ1-5; 7 nucleotides in the junction match TRBD1. The CDR3 covers 16 residues, taking in both the cysteine and the phenylalanine. Left in the record is the CDR3 DNA by itself, 48 bases read in frame from the first base. The CDR1 and CDR2 encoded by the germline V gene are KGHSH and LQKENI. V is pruned by 3 bases and J by 5 bases, leaving 10 bases of the junction without a gene match.